Shown below are 5 T cell receptor beta chains from a single sample sequenced in a study of early T cells in non-severe SARS-CoV-2 infection. MiXCR, run by TCRdb on the 5' RACE reads, gives a single entry per CDR3 protein. This table has roughly 110,000 distinct CDR3 sequences, over 8.5% appearing once. Sequenced input: whole blood. The receptors derive from an adult who was a healthcare worker with PCR-confirmed SARS-CoV-2 infection or an uninfected control (not recorded which).

This clonotype was picked up many times. V usage is TRBV20-1 and J usage is TRBJ2-1, with D uncertain. With 3 bases removed from V and 8 bases from J, the gap between germline ends came to 14 bases. From germline, CDR1 is DFQATT and CDR2 SNEGSKA (reference sequence). The CDR3 has 13 amino acids. The CDR3 here is CSASNSFLHEQFF. Here the CDR3 DNA reads TGCAGTGCTAGCAATAGTTTCCTCCATGAGCAGTTCTTC.

This sequence joins TRBV20-1 and TRBJ2-1, with D possibly matching TRBD2 (5 bases). The CDR3 spans 11 residues. The germline V gene has CDR1 DFQATT and CDR2 SNEGSKA (reference sequence). Deletions cut 3 bases from V and 10 bases from J, with 10 bases between. CDR3 region: CSASNWEEQFF. The CDR3 nucleotides are TGCAGTGCTAGTAACTGGGAGGAGCAGTTCTTC.

The table lists this clonotype with a few counts. This chain connects TRBV27 to TRBJ2-1; TRBD2 might be the D (5 bases). The germline gives CDR1 MNHEY, CDR2 SMNVEV (reference sequence). With 3 bases removed from V and 5 bases from J, the gap between germline ends came to 8 bases. The CDR3 contains 13 residues. Written as DNA, the CDR3 is TGTGCCAGCAGTTTGACTAAAAACAATGAGCAGTTCTTC. Amino acids: CASSLTKNNEQFF.

This clonotype occurred many times. The chain links TRBV2 to TRBJ2-5; no definite D call. Germline-derived CDR1 and CDR2 are SNHLY and FYNNEI. CDR3 length: 12 amino acids. V was trimmed by 6 bases and J by 2 bases, leaving 7 bases between them. CDR3 loop: CASSRRQETQYF. In nucleotides, the CDR3 is TGTGCCAGCAGCCGACGACAAGAGACCCAGTACTTC.

This clonotype was recorded many times. The rearrangement links TRBV24-1 to TRBJ2-1; TRBD2 agrees at 8 bases. This CDR3 comprises 16 residues. Germline V gives CDR1 KGHDR, CDR2 SFDVKD. Trimming at V came to 9 bases and at J to 0 bases, leaving 9 bases not matched to a gene. The CDR3 spells CATGGGQRSSYNEQFF. The CDR3 nucleotides are TGTGCCACCGGCGGGGGGCAAAGATCCTCCTACAATGAGCAGTTCTTC.